This entry describes one T cell receptor (beta chain). No antigen is known for it. A J-beta primer mix and a sample-barcoded 5' primer were used in a second PCR of about 7 to 12 cycles. TCRdb reprocessed the 5' RACE reads via MiXCR and lists one record per CDR3 protein. The sample has some 640,000 distinct CDR3 sequences; around 49% are singletons. The sample belongs to a study of blood T cells in healthy people across ages. General study findings and limits: Diversity of TCR beta correlated strongly with naive T cell percentage. More naive CD4+ cells and higher diversity marked long-lived donors relative to aged donors.

The ends lost 5 bases at V and 3 bases at J; junction bases unmatched: 4. Per germline, CDR1 SEHNR and CDR2 FQNEAQ (reference sequence). This CDR3 is built from 15 residues. Sequencing was performed on blood. The TCR sequence derives from a woman aged 55-69 years in good health. This rearrangement joins TRBV7-9 to TRBJ2-3; 11 nucleotides line up with TRBD2. CDR3 residues: CASSTSGSKTDTQYF. The CDR3 bases are TGTGCCAGCAGCACTAGCGGGAGTAAGACAGATACGCAGTATTTT.